This entry lists 11 T cell receptor beta chains sequenced from one sample in a study of blood T cell repertoires in COVID-19. TCRdb keeps only in-frame clones here, not all; method: immunoSEQ multiplex PCR. Of 150,000 to 200,000 clones in the sample, 80% to 90% are singletons; the top ten hold about 8.2%. The source material was peripheral blood. These receptors were obtained from a man aged 60-69 years with acute or convalescent COVID-19.

The chain joins TRBV13 to TRBJ2-1; 8 positions match TRBD1. Germline assignment: CDR1 PRHDT and CDR2 FYEKMQ (reference sequence). There are 15 residues in the CDR3. V shed 6 bases, J shed 1 base, and the junction held 5 bases outside the gene matches. CDR3 sequence (DNA): TGTGCCAGCAGTGTATACAGGGGGTCCTACAATGAGCAGTTCTTC. Translated, it gives CASSVYRGSYNEQFF.

The CDR3 loop reads CASSVQGGDSPLHF. CDR3 sequence (DNA): TGTGCCAGCAGCGTTCAAGGGGGAGATTCACCCCTCCACTTT. The chain links TRBV9 to TRBJ1-6; weak D call: TRBD1 (6 bases). V was cut by 2 bases and J by 8 bases, with 11 bases left in between. This CDR3 spans 14 amino acids. Germline V lookup: CDR1 SGDLS, CDR2 YYNGEE.

This clone was seen once. The chain has TRBV30 and TRBJ2-7, with D possibly matching TRBD1 (6 bases). The CDR3 sequence is 12 residues long. Germline V gene data show CDR1 as GTSNPN and CDR2 as SVGIG (reference sequence). Trimming pared 1 base from V and 3 bases from J, leaving 7 bases between. The CDR3 DNA reads TGTGCCTGGAGTGCCAGGGGCTACGAGCAGTACTTC. It encodes CAWSARGYEQYF.

For the CDR3, the DNA is TGTGCCAGCAGCCGAGGGACTAGCGGGAGTTCAGATACGCAGTATTTT. Its protein is CASSRGTSGSSDTQYF. The chain is built from TRBV28 and TRBJ2-3; 14 nucleotides agree with TRBD2. The CDR3 covers 16 residues. Trimming at V came to 6 bases and at J to 4 bases, leaving 6 bases not matched to a gene. CDR1 is MDHEN, CDR2 SYDVKM, per germline.

This CDR3 reads CAYATGGYQPQHF. In DNA, the CDR3 is TGTGCCTATGCGACAGGGGGCTATCAGCCCCAGCATTTT. The chain couples TRBV30 to TRBJ1-5; 10 nucleotides line up with TRBD1. CDR1 is GTSNPN, CDR2 SVGIG, per germline (reference sequence). The CDR3 runs 13 residues. V gave up 7 bases and J gave up 5 bases; unmatched junction bases: 5.

The CDR3 nucleotides read TGTGCCAGCAGCCTAGGTGGGCAGGGTGAAAAACTGTTTTTT. Its translation is CASSLGGQGEKLFF. This rearrangement joins TRBV28 to TRBJ1-4, with D possibly being TRBD1 (5 bases). CDR3 length: 14 residues. Germline V gene sequence: CDR1 MDHEN, CDR2 SYDVKM. Trimming took 6 bases from V and 7 from J, leaving 15 bases between them.

This clone appeared once. The V and J genes are TRBV6-5 and TRBJ2-7, with 10 bases identical to TRBD2. Germline CDR1 MNHEY, CDR2 SVGAGI. This CDR3 spans 14 amino acids. With 6 bases clipped from V and 2 bases from J, the junction kept 4 bases outside the gene matches. The DNA of the CDR3 is TGTGCCAGCAGCACCGGGACTAGCGCCTACGAGCAGTACTTC. The encoded protein is CASSTGTSAYEQYF.

The chain recombines TRBV5-8 with TRBJ1-3; the D gene is possibly TRBD1 (5 bases). CDR1 and CDR2 from the germline V gene are SGHTS and YDEGEE. The CDR3 is 14 amino acids. Trimming left V 0 bases short and J 3 bases short, with 7 bases between. The CDR3 sequence is CASSLGGFGNTIYF. Here the CDR3 DNA reads TGTGCCAGCAGCTTGGGGGGCTTTGGAAACACCATATATTTT. Combining the CDR3 with reference TRBV5-8 and TRBJ1-3 gives the whole variable domain EAGVTQSPTHLIKTRGQQATLRCSPISGHTSVYWYQQALGLGLQFLLWYDEGEERNRGNFPPRFSGRQFPNYSSELNVNALELEDSALYLCASSLGGFGNTIYFGEGSWLTVV.

The CDR3 DNA is TGTGCCAGCAGTCGATACCCTCCGGGACAGGGTTTATCCGGGGAGCTGTTTTTT. It is translated as CASSRYPPGQGLSGELFF. The genes are TRBV27 and TRBJ2-2, with 9 bases matching TRBD1. The germline V gene has CDR1 MNHEY and CDR2 SMNVEV (reference sequence). The CDR3 extends over 18 amino acids. Unmatched junction bases numbered 16, after V lost 5 bases and J lost 6 bases.

The chain carries TRBV19 and TRBJ1-1; no firm D call. Germline V gene lookup returns CDR1 LNHDA and CDR2 SQIVND (reference sequence). CDR3 length: 12 residues. Trimming cost V 6 bases and J 10 bases, with 15 bases left between them. CDR3 sequence reads: CASREAREGAFF. CDR3 nucleotides: TGTGCCAGTAGAGAAGCAAGGGAGGGAGCTTTCTTT. The complete variable domain, with remaining parts taken from reference TRBV19 and TRBJ1-1, reads DGGITQSPKYLFRKEGQNVTLSCEQNLNHDAMYWYRQDPGQGLRLIYYSQIVNDFQKGDIAEGYSVSREKKESFPLTVTSAQKNPTAFYLCASREAREGAFFGQGTRLTVV.

CDR3 amino acids: CASRGGPYNEQFF. In nucleotides, the CDR3 is TGTGCCAGTCGCGGGGGTCCATACAATGAGCAGTTCTTC. J is TRBJ2-1 and V is TRBV28; TRBD2 matches at 7 bases. V lost 9 bases to trimming and J lost 4 bases; unmatched junction nucleotides: 6. CDR1 and CDR2 (germline): MDHEN, SYDVKM. This CDR3 has 13 amino acids. Supplemented by reference TRBV28 and TRBJ2-1, the full variable domain reads DVKVTQSSRYLVKRTGEKVFLECVQDMDHENMFWYRQDPGLGLRLIYFSYDVKMKEKGDIPEGYSVSREKKERFSLILESASTNQTSMYLCASRGGPYNEQFFGPGTRLTVL.